This T cell receptor (beta chain) was identified in a study of radiotherapy plus CTLA-4 blockade in lung cancer. Across the whole study: Among all patients, more than 15% showed objective responses, while 30% to 40% had disease control.

V was cut by 8 bases and J by 4 bases, with 17 bases left in between. This CDR3 is built from 14 residues. The V gene's germline CDR1 is MNHEY and CDR2 SMNVEV (reference sequence). The assay was immunoSEQ multiplex PCR, and TCRdb's table has in-frame clones only and misses some. The sample gives about 120,000 clones, 90% of which show up once; over 6% is in the top ten. Patients had chemo-refractory metastatic non-small-cell lung cancer and received focal radiation plus CTLA-4 blockade that used ipilimumab. Study-wide findings and caveats: In blood, after radiotherapy plus ipilimumab, tumor-derived TCR clones expanded. Increased serum interferon-beta after radiation also reportedly predicted response strongly.

The count of this clone is one. The antigen remains unidentified. This TCR was recovered from a human donor with non-small cell lung cancer that progressed on radiotherapy plus ipilimumab. The chain recombines TRBV27 with TRBJ1-1; possible D gene TRBD1, 5 bases. Sample: peripheral blood, taken from a patient treated with radiotherapy plus ipilimumab. The CDR3 loop is CASRQGGVGTEAFF. Here the CDR3 DNA reads TGTGCCAGCCGGCAGGGAGGGGTGGGCACTGAAGCTTTCTTT.